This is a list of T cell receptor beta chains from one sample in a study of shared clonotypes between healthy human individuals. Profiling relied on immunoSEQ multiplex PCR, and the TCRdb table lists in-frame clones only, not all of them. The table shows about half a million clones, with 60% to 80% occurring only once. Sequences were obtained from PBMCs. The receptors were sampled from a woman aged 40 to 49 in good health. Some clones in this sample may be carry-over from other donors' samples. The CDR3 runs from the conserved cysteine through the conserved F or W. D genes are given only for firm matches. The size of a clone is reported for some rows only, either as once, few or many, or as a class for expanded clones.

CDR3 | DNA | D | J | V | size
CASSRDRVNTEAFF | TGTGCCAGTAGTCGGGACAGGGTGAACACTGAAGCTTTCTTT | TRBD1 | TRBJ1-1 | TRBV19 | -
CASSALLAGELFF | TGTGCCAGCAGCGCCTTGCTAGCGGGAGAGTTGTTCTTC | TRBD2 | TRBJ2-1 | TRBV9 | -
CASSQEVWPSYGYTF | TGCGCCAGCAGCCAAGAGGTATGGCCCTCGTATGGCTACACCTTC | - | TRBJ1-2 | TRBV4-3 | -
CASSLQNALNTEAFF | TGCGCCAGCAGCTTACAGAACGCCTTGAACACTGAAGCTTTCTTT | - | TRBJ1-1 | TRBV5-1 | few
CASSLSGSDETQYF | TGTGCCAGCAGTTTATCCGGCAGCGACGAGACCCAGTACTTC | - | TRBJ2-5 | TRBV27 | -
CASSEGGDWFGYTF | TGTGCCAGCAGTGAAGGGGGAGACTGGTTTGGCTACACCTTC | - | TRBJ1-2 | TRBV6-1 | -
CASSPGTSGGETQYF | TGTGCCAGCAGCCCAGGGACTAGCGGAGGAGAGACCCAGTACTTC | TRBD2 | TRBJ2-5 | TRBV11-3 | once
CASSLGQGDQPQHF | TGTGCCAGCAGCTTGGGCCAAGGGGATCAGCCCCAGCATTTT | - | TRBJ1-5 | TRBV5-5 | -
CASSLDTKGTYEQYF | TGTGCCAGCAGCTTAGACACTAAGGGGACCTACGAGCAGTACTTC | - | TRBJ2-7 | TRBV7-8 | -
CASSLLAGGQETQYF | TGTGCTAGCAGCTTACTAGCGGGTGGGCAAGAGACCCAGTACTTC | TRBD2 | TRBJ2-5 | TRBV7-7 | many
CASSQGRLAGGYNEQFF | TGCGCCAGCAGCCAAGGTCGTCTAGCGGGAGGGTACAATGAGCAGTTCTTC | TRBD2 | TRBJ2-1 | TRBV4-1 | -
CAISDSGQISNQPQHF | TGTGCCATCAGTGACTCGGGACAGATTAGCAATCAGCCCCAGCATTTT | TRBD1 | TRBJ1-5 | TRBV10-3 | -
CASSQGGETQYF | TGTGCCAGCAGCCAGGGTGGGGAGACCCAGTACTTC | - | TRBJ2-5 | TRBV7-9 | -
CASSLTSGSSLDTQYF | TGTGCCAGCAGCTTAACTAGCGGGAGTTCGTTAGATACGCAGTATTTT | TRBD2 | TRBJ2-3 | TRBV7-3 | -
CASSLGTSGTTGELFF | TGCGCCAGCAGCTTGGGCACTAGCGGGACTACCGGGGAGCTGTTTTTT | TRBD2 | TRBJ2-2 | TRBV5-1 | -
CASSLVADGNEQFF | TGTGCCAGCAGCTTAGTCGCGGATGGCAATGAGCAGTTCTTC | - | TRBJ2-1 | TRBV7-2 | once
CASRIRGDYYNEQFF | TGTGCCAGCAGGATTAGGGGGGACTACTACAATGAGCAGTTCTTC | - | TRBJ2-1 | TRBV6-5 | -
CASSQVGLAKGETQYF | TGCGCCAGCAGCCAAGTTGGCCTAGCGAAAGGAGAGACCCAGTACTTC | - | TRBJ2-5 | TRBV4-1 | -
CASSDGGGYTF | TGTGCCAGCAGTGACGGGGGAGGCTACACCTTC | - | TRBJ1-2 | TRBV6-4 | -
CSASSLYEQYF | TGCAGTGCTAGTAGCCTCTACGAGCAGTACTTC | - | TRBJ2-7 | TRBV20-1 | -
CASSESWDLLRYTF | TGTGCCAGCAGTGAATCCTGGGACCTCCTCCGCTACACCTTC | - | TRBJ1-2 | TRBV6-1 | -
CASSGEAGTPGAGELFF | TGTGCCAGCAGCGGCGAGGCGGGGACCCCGGGAGCCGGGGAGCTGTTTTTT | - | TRBJ2-2 | TRBV7-9 | -
CASSPKGPPDSYNEQFF | TGTGCCAGCAGCCCTAAGGGTCCCCCGGACTCCTACAATGAGCAGTTCTTC | - | TRBJ2-1 | TRBV5-4 | -
CASRARPGTDTMGQFF | TGTGCCAGCAGAGCACGCCCCGGGACTGATACAATGGGGCAGTTCTTC | - | TRBJ2-1 | TRBV7-9 | -
CASRVGLHQETQYF | TGTGCCAGCAGGGTAGGGCTCCACCAAGAGACCCAGTACTTC | - | TRBJ2-5 | TRBV27 | -
CASRRATNEKLFF | TGCGCCAGCAGACGCGCAACTAATGAAAAACTGTTTTTT | - | TRBJ1-4 | TRBV5-1 | -
CASSGASGSRGNEQFF | TGTGCCAGCAGTGGGGCCTCGGGTAGCCGGGGCAATGAGCAGTTCTTC | - | TRBJ2-1 | TRBV2 | -
CASSYRPGLYFF | TGTGCCAGCAGTTACCGGCCGGGACTGTACTTCTTC | - | TRBJ2-1 | TRBV6-6 | -
CASRAHEDHYGYTF | TGTGCCAGCAGGGCCCATGAGGACCACTATGGCTACACCTTC | - | TRBJ1-2 | TRBV6-9 | -
CASSFGQKDQPQHF | TGTGCCAGCAGTTTTGGACAGAAAGATCAGCCCCAGCATTTT | - | TRBJ1-5 | TRBV5-6 | once
CASSFLDRVPEAFF | TGTGCCAGCAGTTTCCTCGACAGGGTCCCTGAAGCTTTCTTT | TRBD1 | TRBJ1-1 | TRBV27 | -
CASSEREAVARTYEQYF | TGTGCCAGCAGCGAACGAGAGGCGGTTGCGAGAACCTACGAGCAGTACTTC | - | TRBJ2-7 | TRBV21-1 | -
CASSPGGGAGYTF | TGTGCCAGCAGCCCGGGCGGGGGTGCGGGCTACACCTTC | - | TRBJ1-2 | TRBV5-6 | -
CASRSPGSTDTQYF | TGTGCCAGCAGATCCCCAGGCAGCACAGATACGCAGTATTTT | - | TRBJ2-3 | TRBV28 | -
CASSLNSPNTGELFF | TGTGCCAGCAGCTTAAACAGCCCGAACACCGGGGAGCTGTTTTTT | - | TRBJ2-2 | TRBV11-2 | -
CASSSLQGMNTEAFF | TGTGCCAGCAGCTCTCTCCAGGGGATGAACACTGAAGCTTTCTTT | - | TRBJ1-1 | TRBV5-6 | -
CASSPIGANVLTF | TGTGCCAGCAGCCCTATTGGGGCCAACGTCCTGACTTTC | - | TRBJ2-6 | TRBV7-3 | -
CASILQQRGYEQYF | TGTGCCAGCATTCTACAGCAACGGGGCTACGAGCAGTACTTC | - | TRBJ2-7 | TRBV6-5 | -
CASSLREHTEAFF | TGTGCCAGCAGCCTGAGGGAACACACTGAAGCTTTCTTT | - | TRBJ1-1 | TRBV6-1 | -
CASSLDQNTEAFF | TGTGCAAGCAGCTTGGACCAGAACACTGAAGCTTTCTTT | - | TRBJ1-1 | TRBV7-2 | -
CASSSRGPYEQYF | TGTGCCAGCAGCTCCCGAGGACCCTACGAGCAGTACTTC | - | TRBJ2-7 | TRBV7-2 | few
CASSLPQGNIQYF | TGTGCCAGCAGTTTACCACAGGGAAACATTCAGTACTTC | - | TRBJ2-4 | TRBV28 | few
CASRPTGVYEQYF | TGTGCCAGCAGGCCTACAGGGGTCTACGAGCAGTACTTC | TRBD1 | TRBJ2-7 | TRBV7-2 | many
CASHGANYNEQFF | TGTGCCAGCCACGGGGCCAACTACAATGAGCAGTTCTTC | - | TRBJ2-1 | TRBV5-4 | -
CASSSVNQPQHF | TGTGCCAGCAGCTCCGTGAATCAGCCCCAGCATTTT | - | TRBJ1-5 | TRBV28 | -